The clone carrying this T cell receptor beta chain has at least ten counts. Researchers amplified the TCR beta CDR3 regions from RNA transcripts. The HTBI primer set was used in a first-round RT-PCR of the TCR CDR3. MiXCR, run by TCRdb on the multiplex PCR reads, gives a single entry per CDR3 protein. The sample records under 300,000 distinct CDR3 sequences, 20% to 25% being singletons. This entry comes from a study of T cells in Graves' hyperthyroidism and ophthalmopathy. Germline values: CDR1 MNHEY, CDR2 SMNVEV (reference sequence). After removal of 5 bases from V and 5 bases from J, the junction contained 8 bases not matched to a gene. The CDR3 spans 14 residues.

The TCR was taken from a man aged 35-49 years with Graves' hyperthyroidism that later progressed to Graves' ophthalmopathy. The rearrangement links TRBV27 to TRBJ1-2; 7 positions match TRBD1. Source material: blood. The CDR3 coding sequence is TGTGCCAGCAGTGTGACAGGGTCCTTATATGGCTACACCTTC. Translation gives CASSVTGSLYGYTF.